This TCR beta chain was found in a study of blood T cell repertoires in COVID-19 (dated by TCRdb to 2020 to 2022). As for the study more broadly: Collaborator samples came from the United States, Italy and Spain and covered acute and convalescent phases of COVID-19. The material from the prospective study consisted of cDNA or gDNA derived from T cells, B-cell-depleted T cells, or PBMCs. Samples came from the ongoing ImmuneRACE study (first 160 participants) plus 1,254 subjects from 6 global collaborators. The repertoires were released in a freely available public database meant as a resource for research on the immune response to SARS-CoV-2. Where HLA class I and class II types were available, the types were taken from metadata supplied by the sample provider, not from assay-based typing. Subjects who had been exposed to COVID-19, were actively infected with it, or had recovered from it provided the deeply sampled blood TCRbeta repertoires that made up the dataset. A de-identified subject ID, COVID-19 status, age in years and sex were almost always included in the sample metadata.

Study-wide conclusions, independent of this receptor: The amount of clinical and demographic metadata varied by source and participant and was provided uncurated.

Each collaborating institution followed its own protocols to collect whole blood in K2EDTA tubes. For TCRbeta analysis, collaborator samples were shipped as frozen whole blood, as isolated PBMCs, or as DNA extracted from either sample type. CDR3 length: 19 amino acids, cysteine to phenylalanine. Just the 57-base CDR3 DNA is kept, in frame starting at base 1. As encoded in the germline V gene (reference sequence), CDR1 is LNHNV while CDR2 is YYDKDF. V and J are trimmed by 5 bases and 3 bases, and the gene matches miss 17 bases of the junction. The immunoSEQ Assay, a bias-controlled multiplex PCR, was used to amplify TCRbeta CDR3 regions from genomic DNA. Processing in the source paper ran as follows. Nucleated cell counts per sample were estimated from amplification of reference gene primers within the assay. To quantify the absolute abundance of each unique TCRbeta CDR3 rearrangement, sequence reads were collapsed and filtered. For each sample, productive Simpson clonality was calculated as the square root of Simpson's diversity index across productive rearrangements. TCRdb took this table from immuneACCESS and kept in-frame rearrangements with V and J called. Such tables lack part of the clones; where checked against another copy, unresolved V genes explain under half of the gap, and the rest is unexplained. The V and J calls and clone size were taken over from that table, and D and trimming were inferred from the DNA. For this sample the table gives fewer than 300,000 clones, of which around 90% were detected only once. Of the sample, less than 10% is held by the ten largest clones.

A word on this clone: The antigen it binds to is not known. No much larger clone exists at a distance of one base, and base qualities are not known.

This receptor was taken from a young man with active or convalescent COVID-19. This chain joins TRBV15 to TRBJ2-7; 12 of the junction bases match TRBD2. Sequences were obtained from peripheral blood. The sequenced DNA: TGTGCCACCAGCTCCGGTGGGGGGACTAGCGGGTCGGACCTCTACGAGCAGTACTTC. This gives the protein CATSSGGGTSGSDLYEQYF.